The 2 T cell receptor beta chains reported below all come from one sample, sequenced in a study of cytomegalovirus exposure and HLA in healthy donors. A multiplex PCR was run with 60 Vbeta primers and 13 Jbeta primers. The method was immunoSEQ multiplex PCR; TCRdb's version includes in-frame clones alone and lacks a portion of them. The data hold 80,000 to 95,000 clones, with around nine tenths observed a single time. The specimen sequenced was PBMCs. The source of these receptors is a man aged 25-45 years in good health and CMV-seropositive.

The CDR3 DNA reads as TGTGCCAGTAGTATGAGCCCGAGCTCCTACGAGCAGTACTTC. Translation: CASSMSPSSYEQYF. The gene calls are TRBV19 and TRBJ2-7; D call uncertain. CDR3 length equals 14 residues. Trimming took off 3 bases at V and 0 bases at J, with 9 bases between the two ends. The V gene's germline CDR1 is LNHDA and CDR2 SQIVND (reference sequence).

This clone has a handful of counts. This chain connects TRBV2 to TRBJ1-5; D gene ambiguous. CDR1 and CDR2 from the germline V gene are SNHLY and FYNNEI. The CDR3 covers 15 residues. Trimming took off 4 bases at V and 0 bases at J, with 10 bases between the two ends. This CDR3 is CASSAGQVSNQPQHF. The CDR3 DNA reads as TGTGCCAGCAGTGCCGGTCAAGTTAGCAATCAGCCCCAGCATTTT.